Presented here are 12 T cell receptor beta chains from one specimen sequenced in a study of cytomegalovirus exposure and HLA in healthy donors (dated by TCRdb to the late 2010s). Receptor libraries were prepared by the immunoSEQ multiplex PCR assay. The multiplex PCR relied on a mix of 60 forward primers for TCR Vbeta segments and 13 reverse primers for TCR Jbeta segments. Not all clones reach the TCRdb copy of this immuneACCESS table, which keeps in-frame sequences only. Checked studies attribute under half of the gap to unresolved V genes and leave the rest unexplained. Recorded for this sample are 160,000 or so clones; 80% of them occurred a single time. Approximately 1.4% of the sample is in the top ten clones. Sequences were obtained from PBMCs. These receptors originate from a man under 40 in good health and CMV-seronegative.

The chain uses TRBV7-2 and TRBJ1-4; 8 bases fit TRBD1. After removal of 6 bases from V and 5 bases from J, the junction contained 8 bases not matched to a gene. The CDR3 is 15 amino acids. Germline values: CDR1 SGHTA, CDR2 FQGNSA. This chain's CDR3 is CASRYSTGVNEKLFF. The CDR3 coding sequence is TGTGCCAGCAGGTATTCGACAGGGGTAAATGAAAAACTGTTTTTT.

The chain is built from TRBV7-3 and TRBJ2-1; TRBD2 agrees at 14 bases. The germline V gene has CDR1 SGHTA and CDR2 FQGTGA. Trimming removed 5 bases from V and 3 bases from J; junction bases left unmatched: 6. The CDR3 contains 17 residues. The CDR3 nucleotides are TGTGCCAGCAGCCCCGGGACTAGCGGGAGTGGCTACAATGAGCAGTTCTTC. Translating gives CASSPGTSGSGYNEQFF.

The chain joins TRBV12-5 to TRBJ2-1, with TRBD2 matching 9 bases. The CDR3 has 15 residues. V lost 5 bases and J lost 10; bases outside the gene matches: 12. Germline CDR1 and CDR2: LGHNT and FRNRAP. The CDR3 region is CASGPWASGIGEQFF. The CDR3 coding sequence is TGTGCTAGTGGTCCCTGGGCTAGCGGGATTGGGGAGCAGTTCTTC.

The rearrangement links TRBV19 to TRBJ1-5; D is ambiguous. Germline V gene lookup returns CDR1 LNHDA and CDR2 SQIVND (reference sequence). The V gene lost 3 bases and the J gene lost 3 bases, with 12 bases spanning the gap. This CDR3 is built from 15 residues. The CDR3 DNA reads TGTGCCAGTAGTATCGGGGAACAGCTCAATCAGCCCCAGCATTTT. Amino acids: CASSIGEQLNQPQHF.

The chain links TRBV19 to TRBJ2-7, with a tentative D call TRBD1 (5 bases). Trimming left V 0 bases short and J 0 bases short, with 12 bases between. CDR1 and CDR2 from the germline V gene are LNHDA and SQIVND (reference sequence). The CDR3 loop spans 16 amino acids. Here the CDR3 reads CASSIDLRTTSYEQYF. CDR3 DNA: TGTGCCAGTAGTATAGATCTCCGGACAACCTCCTACGAGCAGTACTTC.

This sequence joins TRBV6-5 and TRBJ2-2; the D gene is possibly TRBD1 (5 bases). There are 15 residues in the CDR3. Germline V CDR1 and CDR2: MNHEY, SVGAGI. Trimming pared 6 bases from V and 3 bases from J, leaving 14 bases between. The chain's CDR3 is CASSRKGYDTGELFF. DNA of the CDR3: TGTGCCAGCAGCCGCAAGGGGTATGACACCGGGGAGCTGTTTTTT.

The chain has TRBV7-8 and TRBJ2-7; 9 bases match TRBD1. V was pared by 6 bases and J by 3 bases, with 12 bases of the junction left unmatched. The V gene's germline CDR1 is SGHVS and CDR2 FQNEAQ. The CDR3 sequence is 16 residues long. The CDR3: CASRAMTGTGIYEQYF. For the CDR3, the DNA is TGTGCCAGCAGGGCAATGACCGGGACAGGGATCTACGAGCAGTACTTC.

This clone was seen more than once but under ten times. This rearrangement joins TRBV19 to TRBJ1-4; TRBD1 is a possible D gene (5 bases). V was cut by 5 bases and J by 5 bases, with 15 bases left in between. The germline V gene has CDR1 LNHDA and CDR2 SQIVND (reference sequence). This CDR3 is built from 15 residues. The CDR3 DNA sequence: TGTGCCAGTAGTCCCCGTCGTGGGGCGAATGAAAAACTGTTTTTT. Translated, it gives CASSPRRGANEKLFF.

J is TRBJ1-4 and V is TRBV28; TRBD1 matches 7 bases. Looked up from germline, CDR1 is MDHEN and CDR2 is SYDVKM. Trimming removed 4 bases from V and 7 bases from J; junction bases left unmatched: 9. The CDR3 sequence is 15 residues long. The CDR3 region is CASSSPDRVREKLFF. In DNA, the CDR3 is TGTGCCAGCAGTTCTCCCGACAGGGTGCGTGAAAAACTGTTTTTT.

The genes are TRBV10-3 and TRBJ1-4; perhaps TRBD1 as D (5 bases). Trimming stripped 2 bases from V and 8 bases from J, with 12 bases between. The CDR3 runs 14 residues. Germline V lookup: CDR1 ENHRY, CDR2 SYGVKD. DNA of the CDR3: TGTGCCATCAGTGAGAGCAGGGAACGAGAAAAACTGTTTTTT. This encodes CAISESREREKLFF.

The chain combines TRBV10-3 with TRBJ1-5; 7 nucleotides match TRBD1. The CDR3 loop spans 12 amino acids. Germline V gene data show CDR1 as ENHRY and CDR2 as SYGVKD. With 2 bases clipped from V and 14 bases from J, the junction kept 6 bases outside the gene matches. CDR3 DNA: TGTGCCATCAGTGAGGCAGACAGGGTTAAGCATTTT. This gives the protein CAISEADRVKHF.

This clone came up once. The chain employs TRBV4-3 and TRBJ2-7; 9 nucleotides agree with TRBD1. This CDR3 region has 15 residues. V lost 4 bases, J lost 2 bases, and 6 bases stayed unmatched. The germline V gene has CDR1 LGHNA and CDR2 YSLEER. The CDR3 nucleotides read TGCGCCAGCAGCCGCCGACAGGGGGACCCCTACGAGCAGTACTTC. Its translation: CASSRRQGDPYEQYF.